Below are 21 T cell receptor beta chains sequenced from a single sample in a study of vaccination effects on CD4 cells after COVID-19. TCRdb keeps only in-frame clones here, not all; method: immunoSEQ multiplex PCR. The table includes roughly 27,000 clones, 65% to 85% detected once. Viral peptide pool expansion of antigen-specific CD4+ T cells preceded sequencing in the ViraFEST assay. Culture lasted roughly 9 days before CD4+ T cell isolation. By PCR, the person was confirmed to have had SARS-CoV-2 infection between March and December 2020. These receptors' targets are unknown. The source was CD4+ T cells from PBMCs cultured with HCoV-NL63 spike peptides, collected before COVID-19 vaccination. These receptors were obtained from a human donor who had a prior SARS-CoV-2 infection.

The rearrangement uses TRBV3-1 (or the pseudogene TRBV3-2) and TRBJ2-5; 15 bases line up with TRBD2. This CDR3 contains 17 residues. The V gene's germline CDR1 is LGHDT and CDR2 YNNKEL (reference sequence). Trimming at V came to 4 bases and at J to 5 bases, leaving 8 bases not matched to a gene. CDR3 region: CASSPGLAGGPRETQYF. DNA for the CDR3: TGTGCCAGCAGCCCAGGACTAGCGGGAGGGCCTCGGGAGACCCAGTACTTC.

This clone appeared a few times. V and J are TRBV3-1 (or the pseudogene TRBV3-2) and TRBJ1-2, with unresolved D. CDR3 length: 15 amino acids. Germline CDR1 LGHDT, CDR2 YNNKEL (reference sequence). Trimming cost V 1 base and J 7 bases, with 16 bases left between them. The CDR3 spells CASSQVGWWGIGYTF. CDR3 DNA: TGTGCCAGCAGCCAAGTAGGGTGGTGGGGAATTGGCTACACCTTC.

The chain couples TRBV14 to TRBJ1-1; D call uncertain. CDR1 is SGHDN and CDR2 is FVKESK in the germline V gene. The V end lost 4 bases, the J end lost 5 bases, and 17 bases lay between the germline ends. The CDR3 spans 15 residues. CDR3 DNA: TGTGCCAGCAGCCGCGGCACGGGGTGGGGAACTGAAGCTTTCTTT. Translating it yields CASSRGTGWGTEAFF.

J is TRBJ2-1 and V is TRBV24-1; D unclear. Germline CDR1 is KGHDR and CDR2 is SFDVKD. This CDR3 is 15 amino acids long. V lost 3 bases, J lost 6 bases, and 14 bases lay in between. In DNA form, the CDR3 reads TGTGCCACCAGTGATCCAACAATGTGGGGCAATGAGCAGTTCTTC. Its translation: CATSDPTMWGNEQFF.

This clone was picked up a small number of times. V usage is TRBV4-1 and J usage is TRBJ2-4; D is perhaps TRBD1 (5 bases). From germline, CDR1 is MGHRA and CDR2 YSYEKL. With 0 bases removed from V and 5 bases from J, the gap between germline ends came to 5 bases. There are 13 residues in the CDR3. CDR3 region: CASSQDRENIQYF. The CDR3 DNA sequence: TGCGCCAGCAGCCAAGACAGGGAAAACATTCAGTACTTC.

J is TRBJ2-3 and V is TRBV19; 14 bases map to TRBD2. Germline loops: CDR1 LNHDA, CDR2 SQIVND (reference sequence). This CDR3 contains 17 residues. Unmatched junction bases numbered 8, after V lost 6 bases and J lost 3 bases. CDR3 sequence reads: CASRGLGLAGGTDTQYF. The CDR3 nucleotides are TGTGCCAGTAGAGGATTAGGACTAGCGGGAGGAACAGATACGCAGTATTTT.

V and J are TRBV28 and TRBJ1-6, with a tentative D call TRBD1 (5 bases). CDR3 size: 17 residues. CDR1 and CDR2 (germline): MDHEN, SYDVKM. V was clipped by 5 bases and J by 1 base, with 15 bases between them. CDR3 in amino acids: CASSQWDEESYNSPLHF. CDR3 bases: TGTGCCAGCAGTCAGTGGGACGAAGAGTCCTATAATTCACCCCTCCACTTT.

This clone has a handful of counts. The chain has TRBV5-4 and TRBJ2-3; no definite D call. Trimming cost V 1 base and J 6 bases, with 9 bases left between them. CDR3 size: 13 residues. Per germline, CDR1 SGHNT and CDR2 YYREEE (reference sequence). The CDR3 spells CASSLSILDTQYF. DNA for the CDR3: TGTGCCAGCAGCTTGTCAATACTGGATACGCAGTATTTT.

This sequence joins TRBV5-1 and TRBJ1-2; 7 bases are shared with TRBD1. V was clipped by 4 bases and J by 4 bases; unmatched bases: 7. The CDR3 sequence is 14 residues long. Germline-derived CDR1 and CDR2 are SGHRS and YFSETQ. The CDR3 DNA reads TGCGCCAGCAGCGCGGCAACAGGGGCCTATGGCTACACCTTC. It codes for CASSAATGAYGYTF. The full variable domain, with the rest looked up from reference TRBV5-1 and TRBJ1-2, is KAGVTQTPRYLIKTRGQQVTLSCSPISGHRSVSWYQQTPGQGLQFLFEYFSETQRNKGNFPGRFSGRQFSNSRSEMNVSTLELGDSALYLCASSAATGAYGYTFGSGTRLTVV.

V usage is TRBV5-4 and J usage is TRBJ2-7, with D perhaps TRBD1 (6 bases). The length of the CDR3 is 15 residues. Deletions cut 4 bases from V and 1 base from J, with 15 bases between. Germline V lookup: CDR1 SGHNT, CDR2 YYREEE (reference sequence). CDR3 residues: CASSPGGRASYEQYF. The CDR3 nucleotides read TGTGCCAGCAGCCCTGGGGGCAGGGCATCCTACGAGCAGTACTTC.

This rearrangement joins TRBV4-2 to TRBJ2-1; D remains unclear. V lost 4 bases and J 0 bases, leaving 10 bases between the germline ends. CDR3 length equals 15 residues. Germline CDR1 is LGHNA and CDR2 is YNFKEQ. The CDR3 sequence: CASSLPDYSYNEQFF. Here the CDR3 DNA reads TGTGCCAGCAGCCTCCCAGATTACTCCTACAATGAGCAGTTCTTC.

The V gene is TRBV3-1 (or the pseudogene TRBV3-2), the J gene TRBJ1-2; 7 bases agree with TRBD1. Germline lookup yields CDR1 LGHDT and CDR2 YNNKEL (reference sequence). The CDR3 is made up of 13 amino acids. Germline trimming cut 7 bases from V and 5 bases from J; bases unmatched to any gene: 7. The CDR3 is CASTGTAGYGYTF. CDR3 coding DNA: TGTGCCAGCACAGGGACAGCGGGATATGGCTACACCTTC.

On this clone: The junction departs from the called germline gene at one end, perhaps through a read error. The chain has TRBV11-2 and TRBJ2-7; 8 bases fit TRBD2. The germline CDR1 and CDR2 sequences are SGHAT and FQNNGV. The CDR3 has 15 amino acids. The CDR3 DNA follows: TGTGCCAGCAGCTTAGCTCCCCGACTAGCGACAGCCACACGCTTC. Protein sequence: CASSLAPRLATATRF. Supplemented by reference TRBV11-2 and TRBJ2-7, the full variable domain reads EAGVAQSPRYKIIEKRQSVAFWCNPISGHATLYWYQQILGQGPKLLIQFQNNGVVDDSQLPKDRFSAERLKGVDSTLKIQPAKLEDSAVYLCASSLAPRLATATRFGPGTRLTVT.

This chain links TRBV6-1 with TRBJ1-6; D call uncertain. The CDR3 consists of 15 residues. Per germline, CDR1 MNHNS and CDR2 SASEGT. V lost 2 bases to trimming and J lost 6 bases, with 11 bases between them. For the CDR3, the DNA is TGTGCCAGCAGTGAATACATTGGACGTAATTCACCCCTCCACTTT. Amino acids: CASSEYIGRNSPLHF.

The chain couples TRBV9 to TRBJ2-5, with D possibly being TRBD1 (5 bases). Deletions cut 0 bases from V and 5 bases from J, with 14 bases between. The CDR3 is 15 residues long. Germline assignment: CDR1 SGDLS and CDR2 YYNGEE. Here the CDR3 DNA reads TGTGCCAGCAGCGTAGAACCAGGGTTCGGGGAGACCCAGTACTTC. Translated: CASSVEPGFGETQYF.

CDR3 bases: TGTGCCTGGAGCAGGGTGGGCGAACCTAACTATGGCTACACCTTC. It codes for CAWSRVGEPNYGYTF. The chain recombines TRBV30 with TRBJ1-2, with a tentative D call TRBD1 (5 bases). V was pared by 3 bases and J by 0 bases, with 14 bases between. The CDR3 totals 15 residues. Germline lookup yields CDR1 GTSNPN and CDR2 SVGIG (reference sequence).

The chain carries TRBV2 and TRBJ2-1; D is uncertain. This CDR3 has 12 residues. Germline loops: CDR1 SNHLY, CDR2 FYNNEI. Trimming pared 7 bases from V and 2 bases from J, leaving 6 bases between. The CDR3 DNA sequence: TGTGCCAGCACCGGAACCTACAATGAGCAGTTCTTC. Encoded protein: CASTGTYNEQFF.

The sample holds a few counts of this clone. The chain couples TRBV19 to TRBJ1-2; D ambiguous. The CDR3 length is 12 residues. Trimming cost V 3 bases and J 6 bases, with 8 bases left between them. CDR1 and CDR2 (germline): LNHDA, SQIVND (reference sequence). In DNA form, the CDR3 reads TGTGCCAGTAGTATGTCGAGGAATGGCTACACCTTC. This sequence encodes CASSMSRNGYTF.

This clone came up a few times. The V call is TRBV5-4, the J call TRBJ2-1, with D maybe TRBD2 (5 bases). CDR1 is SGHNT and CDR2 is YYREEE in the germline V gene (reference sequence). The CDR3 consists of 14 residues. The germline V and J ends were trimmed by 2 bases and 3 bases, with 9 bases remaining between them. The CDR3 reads CASSLPGVYNEQFF. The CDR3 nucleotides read TGTGCCAGCAGCTTACCCGGGGTCTACAATGAGCAGTTCTTC.

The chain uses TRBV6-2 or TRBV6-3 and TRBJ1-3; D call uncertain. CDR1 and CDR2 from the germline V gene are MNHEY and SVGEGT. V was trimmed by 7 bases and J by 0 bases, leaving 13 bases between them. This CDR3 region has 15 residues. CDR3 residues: CASNPRRLSGNTIYF. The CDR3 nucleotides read TGTGCCAGCAACCCCAGACGGCTCTCTGGAAACACCATATATTTT.

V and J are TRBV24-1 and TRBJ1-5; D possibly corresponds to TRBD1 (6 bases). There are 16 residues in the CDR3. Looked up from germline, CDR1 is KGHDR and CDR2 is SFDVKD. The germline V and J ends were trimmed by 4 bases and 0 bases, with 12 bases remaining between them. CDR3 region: CATSEGTSYSNQPQHF. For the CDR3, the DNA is TGTGCCACCAGTGAGGGGACAAGTTATAGCAATCAGCCCCAGCATTTT.